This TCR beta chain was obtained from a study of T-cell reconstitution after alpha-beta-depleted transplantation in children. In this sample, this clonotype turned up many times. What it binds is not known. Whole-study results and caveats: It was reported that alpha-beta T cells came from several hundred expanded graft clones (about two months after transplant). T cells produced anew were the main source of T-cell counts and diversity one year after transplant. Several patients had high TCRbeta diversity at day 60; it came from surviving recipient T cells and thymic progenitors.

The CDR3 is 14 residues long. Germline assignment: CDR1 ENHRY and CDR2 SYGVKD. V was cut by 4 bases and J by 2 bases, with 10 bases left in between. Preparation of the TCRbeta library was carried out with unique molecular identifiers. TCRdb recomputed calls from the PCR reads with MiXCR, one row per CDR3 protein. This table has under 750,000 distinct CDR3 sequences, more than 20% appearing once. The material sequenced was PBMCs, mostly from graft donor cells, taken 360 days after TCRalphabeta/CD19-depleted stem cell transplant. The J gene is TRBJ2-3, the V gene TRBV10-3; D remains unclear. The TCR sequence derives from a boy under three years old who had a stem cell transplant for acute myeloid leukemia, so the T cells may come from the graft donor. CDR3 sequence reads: CAISVLGITDTQYF. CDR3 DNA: TGTGCCATCAGTGTACTTGGTATCACAGATACGCAGTATTTT.